This TCR beta chain stems from a study of cytomegalovirus exposure and HLA in healthy donors (dated by TCRdb to the late 2010s). For the study in its entirety: According to a later analysis, the 120 or so validation repertoires were produced on the same platform as the approximately 620 repertoires of the first cohort. A separate validation cohort of 100 to 150 different subjects was used in addition to the roughly 720-subject first cohort. The study aimed to test whether signatures of past pathogen exposure could be identified by cataloging public T cell receptors. The study combined high-throughput TCR immunosequencing, statistical association of individual TCRs with disease status, and machine learning to predict cytomegalovirus infection status. Broader findings and caveats from the paper: All 120 or so repertoires were used to score co-occurrence in the validation cohort in a later analysis, because that analysis had no HLA typing for the cohort. In a later analysis, TCRs clustered in the first cohort were found to also tend to co-occur in the approximately 120 validation repertoires, with 90% to 95% of cluster scores above 0. Most TCR sequences were observed very rarely across donors, whereas some public TCRs were present in many individuals. In the study, approximately 160 TCR beta chains were listed as associated with cytomegalovirus. The authors suggested that the approach could potentially be generalized to other disease states and immunological phenotypes. In vitro tests confirmed that a few of the cytomegalovirus-associated TCR beta chains recognize cytomegalovirus antigens. In both the original and validation cohorts, the classifier was reported to diagnose cytomegalovirus status with high specificity and sensitivity.

On this clone itself: What antigen it recognizes has not been identified. Nothing much larger sits one base from this clone, and base qualities are not available.

Donors formed part of the validation cohort, which comprised 95 to 150 subjects and was distinct from the first cohort of fewer than 750 subjects. Including cysteine and phenylalanine, the CDR3 has 13 amino acids. The entry retains the CDR3 DNA only, 39 bases that are in frame from base 1. V is cut back by 5 bases and J by 4 bases, with 3 bases in the junction unmatched. CDR1 and CDR2 (MNHEY, SVGAGI) derive from the germline V gene. Receptors were amplified or captured by the immunoSEQ multiplex PCR assay. Processing in the source paper ran as follows. A statistical classification framework was developed to diagnose cytomegalovirus status using the catalog of TCR beta chain sequences. The source is immuneACCESS, and TCRdb retained only in-frame sequences with V and J called. Part of the clones is not carried over; for the studies checked, unresolved V genes explain less than half of this, and the remainder is unexplained. D and trimming come from the DNA, and the V and J calls and clone size come from that table. The sample records over 100,000 clones, more than 70% of which are singletons. The top ten constitute about 2% of the sample.

The specimen was PBMCs. The rearranged segments are TRBV6-5 and TRBJ1-2; 8 central nucleotides agree with TRBD1. The sequence was collected from a woman aged 18 to 35 in good health and CMV-seronegative. Read as DNA, the sequence is TGTGCCAGCAGTCCGGACAGGGTCTATGGCTACACCTTC. This codes for CASSPDRVYGYTF.